This TCR beta chain was captured by sequencing in a study of siplizumab effects on memory and regulatory T cells. CDR3 length equals 15 residues. Per the germline V gene, CDR1 is MNHNS and CDR2 is SASEGT. Unmatched junction bases numbered 7, after V lost 4 bases and J lost 3 bases. Of note for this clone: Its target is not known.

Study findings and constraints: Researchers could not give a naive or memory phenotype to roughly 80-97% of proliferating CD4+ or CD8+ clones.

Only in-frame clones appear in the TCRdb table, and some are missing; sequencing was by immunoSEQ multiplex PCR. The sample includes tens of thousands of clones, over 85% of them seen just once. The receptor was isolated from a human donor in good health. Material: CD8+ T cells sorted from blood. The V and J genes are TRBV6-1 and TRBJ2-5, with TRBD1 identical over 8 bases. The DNA for the CDR3 is TGTGCCAGCAGTGCTTTGGACAGGGACAAAGAGACCCAGTACTTC. It specifies CASSALDRDKETQYF.